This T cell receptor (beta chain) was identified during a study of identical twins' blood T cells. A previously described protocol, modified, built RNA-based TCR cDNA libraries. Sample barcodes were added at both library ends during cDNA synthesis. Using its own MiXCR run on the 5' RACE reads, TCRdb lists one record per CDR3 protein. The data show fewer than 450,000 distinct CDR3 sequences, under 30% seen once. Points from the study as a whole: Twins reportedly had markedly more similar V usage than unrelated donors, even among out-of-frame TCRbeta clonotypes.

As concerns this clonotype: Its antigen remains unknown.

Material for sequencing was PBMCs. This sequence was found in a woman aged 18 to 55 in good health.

The CDR3 region is CSVIQGSGNTIYF. CDR3 sequence (DNA): TGCAGCGTAATACAGGGTTCTGGAAACACCATATATTTT. J is TRBJ1-3 and V is TRBV29-1, with TRBD1 as a possible D gene (6 bases). Trimming left V 6 bases short and J 1 base short, with 10 bases between. The germline V gene encodes CDR1 SQVTM and CDR2 ANQGSEA. The length of the CDR3 is 13 residues.